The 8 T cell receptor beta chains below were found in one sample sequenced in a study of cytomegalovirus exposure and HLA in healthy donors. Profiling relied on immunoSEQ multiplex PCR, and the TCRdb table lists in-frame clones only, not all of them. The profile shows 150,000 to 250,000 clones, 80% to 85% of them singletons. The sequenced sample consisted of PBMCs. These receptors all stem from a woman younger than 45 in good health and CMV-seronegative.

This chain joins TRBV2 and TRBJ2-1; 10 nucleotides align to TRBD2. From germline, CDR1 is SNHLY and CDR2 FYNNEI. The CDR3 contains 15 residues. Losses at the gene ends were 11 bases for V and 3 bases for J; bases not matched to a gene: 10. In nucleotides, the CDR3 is TGTGCCGGAGTAGAAGCGGGAGGGATCTACAATGAGCAGTTCTTC. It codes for CAGVEAGGIYNEQFF. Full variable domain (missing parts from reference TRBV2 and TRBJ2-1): EPEVTQTPSHQVTQMGQEVILRCVPISNHLYFYWYRQILGQKVEFLVSFYNNEISEKSEIFDDQFSVERPDGSNFTLKIRSTKLEDSAMYFCAGVEAGGIYNEQFFGPGTRLTVL.

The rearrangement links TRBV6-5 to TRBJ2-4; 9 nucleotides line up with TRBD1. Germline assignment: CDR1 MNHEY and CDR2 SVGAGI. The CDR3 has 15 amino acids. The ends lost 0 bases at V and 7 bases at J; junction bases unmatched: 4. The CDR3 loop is CASSYSRDRANIQYF. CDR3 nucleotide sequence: TGTGCCAGCAGTTACTCCCGGGACAGGGCGAACATTCAGTACTTC.

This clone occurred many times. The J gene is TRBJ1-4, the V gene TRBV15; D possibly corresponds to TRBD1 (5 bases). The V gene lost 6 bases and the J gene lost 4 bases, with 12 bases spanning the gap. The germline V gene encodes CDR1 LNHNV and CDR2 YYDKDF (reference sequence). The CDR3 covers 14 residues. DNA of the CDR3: TGTGCCACCAGGCACGCGGGGGATAATGAAAAACTGTTTTTT. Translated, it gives CATRHAGDNEKLFF.

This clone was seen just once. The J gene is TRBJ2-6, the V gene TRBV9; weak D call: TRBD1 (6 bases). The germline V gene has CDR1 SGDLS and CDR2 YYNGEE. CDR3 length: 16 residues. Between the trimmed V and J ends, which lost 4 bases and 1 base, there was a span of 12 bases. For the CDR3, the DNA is TGTGCCAGCAGCTTCGCTCAGGGGTCTGGGGCCAACGTCCTGACTTTC. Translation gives CASSFAQGSGANVLTF.

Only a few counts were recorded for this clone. The CDR3 spells CSAIPGGLETQYF. For the CDR3, the DNA is TGCAGCGCCATCCCGGGGGGCTTAGAGACCCAGTACTTC. The chain is built from TRBV29-1 and TRBJ2-5; TRBD2 is a possible D gene (7 bases). The CDR3 totals 13 residues. V gave up 7 bases and J gave up 4 bases, with 16 bases separating them. The V gene's germline CDR1 is SQVTM and CDR2 ANQGSEA.

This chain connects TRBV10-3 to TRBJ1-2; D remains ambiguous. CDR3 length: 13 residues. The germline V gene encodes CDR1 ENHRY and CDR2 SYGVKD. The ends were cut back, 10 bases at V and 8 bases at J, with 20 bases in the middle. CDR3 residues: CASPEGGRYGYTF. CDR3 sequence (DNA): TGTGCCAGCCCCGAGGGTGGGCGATACGGCTACACCTTC.

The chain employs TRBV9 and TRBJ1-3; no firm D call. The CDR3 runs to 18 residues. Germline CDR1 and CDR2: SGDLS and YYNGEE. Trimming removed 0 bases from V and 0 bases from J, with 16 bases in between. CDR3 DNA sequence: TGTGCCAGCAGCGTAGACGCGTGGGTCGGGAGCTCTGGAAACACCATATATTTT. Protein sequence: CASSVDAWVGSSGNTIYF.

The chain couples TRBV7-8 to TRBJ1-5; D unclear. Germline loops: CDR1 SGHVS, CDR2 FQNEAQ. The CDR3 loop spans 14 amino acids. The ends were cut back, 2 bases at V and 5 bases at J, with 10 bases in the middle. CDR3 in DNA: TGTGCCAGCAGCTTAAGTTCCCGGGATCAGCCCCAGCATTTT. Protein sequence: CASSLSSRDQPQHF.